These T cell receptor beta chains were read from a single sample in a study. TCRdb fed the RT-PCR reads into MiXCR, producing one record per CDR3 protein. Of about 700,000 distinct CDR3 sequences in the sample, about 14% are singletons; the top ten hold 3.6%. The sample was memory CD4+ T cells from blood. Receptors were obtained from a female donor in good health, serving as a healthy control. Each CDR3 is given with its conserved first and last residue. A D gene is named only where the DNA matches it firmly. Expanded clones are given a class, and other clones once, few, many or no size at all.

J: TRBJ1-5
V: TRBV10-2
D: TRBD1
size: .
DNA: TGCGCCAGCAGCGCCTGGGACAGAACAGATCAGCCCCAGCATTTT
CDR3: CASSAWDRTDQPQHF

J: TRBJ2-1
V: TRBV5-5
D: .
size: .
DNA: TGTGCCAGCAGCCGCTCCAGGGCCAAATACAATGAGCAGTTCTTC
CDR3: CASSRSRAKYNEQFF

J: TRBJ2-2
V: TRBV9
D: TRBD2
size: few
DNA: TGTGCCAGCAGCGTTTCGGGTCGGGGGACTAGCTTTATCGGGGAGCTGTTTTTT
CDR3: CASSVSGRGTSFIGELFF

J: TRBJ2-5
V: TRBV27
D: .
size: few
DNA: TGTGCCAGCAGTCCCCCCGCCCGGGAGACCCAGTACTTC
CDR3: CASSPPARETQYF

J: TRBJ2-2
V: TRBV4-2
D: .
size: many
DNA: TGTGCCAGCAGCCAACCGACCGCCAGCAGCGGGGAGCTGTTTTTT
CDR3: CASSQPTASSGELFF

J: TRBJ1-2
V: TRBV20-1
D: TRBD1
size: few
DNA: TGCAGTGCTAGAGATTCTAGAGGGACAGATTCCTCCATGGGGTACACCTTC
CDR3: CSARDSRGTDSSMGYTF

J: TRBJ2-3
V: TRBV6-4
D: .
size: many
DNA: TGTGCCAGCAGTGCCCGGCCCCGGGATACGCAGTATTTT
CDR3: CASSARPRDTQYF

J: TRBJ1-5
V: TRBV20-1
D: .
size: few
DNA: TGCAGTGGCATCGTAGGGGGGATGGGGGATCAGCCCCAGCATTTT
CDR3: CSGIVGGMGDQPQHF

J: TRBJ2-1
V: TRBV28
D: .
size: .
DNA: TGTGCCAGCAACGAAGTCTCCTACAATGAGCAGTTCTTC
CDR3: CASNEVSYNEQFF

J: TRBJ1-4
V: TRBV7-8
D: .
size: few
DNA: TGTGCCAGCAGCTCCTCTTTGCCCGGTACTAATGAAAAACTGTTTTTT
CDR3: CASSSSLPGTNEKLFF

J: TRBJ1-1
V: TRBV20-1
D: .
size: few
DNA: TGCAGTGTTCTGGGTCCGAACACTGAAGCTTTCTTT
CDR3: CSVLGPNTEAFF

J: TRBJ2-3
V: TRBV7-2
D: TRBD2
size: few
DNA: TGTGCCAGCAGCCTGGGACTAGCGGGGACACAGGGAGATACGCAGTATTTT
CDR3: CASSLGLAGTQGDTQYF

J: TRBJ2-4
V: TRBV5-1
D: TRBD1
size: .
DNA: TGCGCCAGCAGTATAGGACAGGGGGAAAACATTCAGTACTTC
CDR3: CASSIGQGENIQYF

J: TRBJ1-4
V: TRBV6-6
D: .
size: .
DNA: TGTGCCAGCAGTTACAGGCGGGGGCTTGGATCTGTTAAACTGTTTTTT
CDR3: CASSYRRGLGSVKLFF

J: TRBJ2-7
V: TRBV10-2
D: .
size: few
DNA: TGCGCCAGCAGTGAACTAACAGGGCAGTACTTC
CDR3: CASSELTGQYF

J: TRBJ2-7
V: TRBV7-9
D: TRBD1
size: many
DNA: TGTGCCAGCAGCACAGCCTCCGGGACAGGTTACGAGCAGTACTTC
CDR3: CASSTASGTGYEQYF

J: TRBJ2-3
V: TRBV4-1
D: .
size: many
DNA: TGCGCCAGCAGCCACCCAGACAGAATGGATACGCAGTATTTT
CDR3: CASSHPDRMDTQYF

J: TRBJ2-7
V: TRBV3-1
D: .
size: many
DNA: TGTGCCAGCAGCCAAGATCATAGTCCCCGCGAGCAGTACTTC
CDR3: CASSQDHSPREQYF

J: TRBJ2-7
V: TRBV6-5
D: .
size: .
DNA: TGTGCCAGCAGGCAGACAACCACCTACGAGCAGTACTTC
CDR3: CASRQTTTYEQYF

J: TRBJ2-7
V: TRBV27
D: .
size: few
DNA: TGTGCCAGCAGTTTCATTCCCCTAGAGGCATACGAGCAGTACTTC
CDR3: CASSFIPLEAYEQYF

J: TRBJ2-5
V: TRBV6-1
D: .
size: .
DNA: TGTGCCGTCCAGGACAGAAAAGAGACCCAGTACTTC
CDR3: CAVQDRKETQYF

J: TRBJ1-5
V: TRBV12-3/TRBV12-4
D: .
size: many
DNA: TGTGCCAGCAGCCCGGGCGGGGATGGTCAGCCCCAGCATTTT
CDR3: CASSPGGDGQPQHF

J: TRBJ1-5
V: TRBV12-3/TRBV12-4
D: .
size: .
DNA: TGTGCCAGCAGTTTTGCAGGGACCTACTCGCCCCAGCATTTT
CDR3: CASSFAGTYSPQHF

J: TRBJ1-5
V: TRBV12-3/TRBV12-4
D: .
size: .
DNA: TGTGCCAGCAGCCTGGAACAGGGTTATGGCAATCAGCCCCAGCATTTT
CDR3: CASSLEQGYGNQPQHF